This is a list of T cell receptor beta chains from one sample in a study of blood T cell repertoires in COVID-19. The protocol was immunoSEQ multiplex PCR, while the TCRdb copy is restricted to in-frame clones and leaves out a portion. The repertoire holds 65,000 to 80,000 clones, with 70% to 90% as singletons. The sequenced sample was peripheral blood. The receptor source for this set is a man older than 75 in a cohort sampled during active COVID-19. Both conserved end residues are part of each CDR3. Fields, in order: J gene, V gene, D gene, clone size, CDR3 DNA, CDR3 protein. D genes are given only for firm matches. A row's size may be missing; if present it is once, few, many or a size class.

J: TRBJ2-1; V: TRBV4-3; D: .; size: .; DNA: TGCGCCAGCAGCCAAGAAAGTGGAGGGCACAATGAGCAGTTCTTC; CDR3: CASSQESGGHNEQFF
J: TRBJ1-2; V: TRBV19; D: .; size: once; DNA: TGTGCCAGTAGTATAGACCGACAGAGTTCTTATGGCTACACCTTC; CDR3: CASSIDRQSSYGYTF
J: TRBJ1-2; V: TRBV7-8; D: TRBD1; size: few; DNA: TGTGCCAGCAGCTTCCGACAGGGGGCAGGCAACTATGGCTACACCTTC; CDR3: CASSFRQGAGNYGYTF
J: TRBJ2-1; V: TRBV7-2; D: .; size: .; DNA: TGTGCCAGCAGCTTAGTTGGGCTAGAGCAGTTCTTC; CDR3: CASSLVGLEQFF
J: TRBJ2-3; V: TRBV28; D: .; size: once; DNA: TGTGCCAGCAGTTCAAGGGGCCCTACAGGGTCGGCCACAGATACGCAGTATTTT; CDR3: CASSSRGPTGSATDTQYF
J: TRBJ2-7; V: TRBV7-8; D: TRBD1; size: .; DNA: TGTGCCAGCAGCTTCTCCCGGGGACAGGGCAGCGAGCAGTACTTC; CDR3: CASSFSRGQGSEQYF
J: TRBJ2-1; V: TRBV24-1; D: TRBD1; size: once; DNA: TGTGCCACCAGTGATACACCCGGGACAGGGAAAGGTGAGCAGTTCTTC; CDR3: CATSDTPGTGKGEQFF
J: TRBJ1-6; V: TRBV27; D: TRBD1; size: .; DNA: TGTGCCAGCAGTCCACGGACAGGGAATAATTCACCCCTCCACTTT; CDR3: CASSPRTGNNSPLHF
J: TRBJ1-6; V: TRBV6-5; D: .; size: .; DNA: TGTGCCAGCAGTTCTAACCCATCGGTGGATTCACCCCTCCACTTT; CDR3: CASSSNPSVDSPLHF
J: TRBJ1-6; V: TRBV10-3; D: .; size: .; DNA: TGTGCCATCGCCTTGGAGCTTCAGAATTCACCCCTCCACTTT; CDR3: CAIALELQNSPLHF
J: TRBJ1-5; V: TRBV28; D: .; size: .; DNA: TGTGCCAGCACGAGAACAGGTCTCAAGGAGCCCCAGCATTTT; CDR3: CASTRTGLKEPQHF
J: TRBJ2-5; V: TRBV6-2/TRBV6-3; D: .; size: .; DNA: TGTGCCAGCAGTTACCAGCGGAGAGGGGAGACCCAGTACTTC; CDR3: CASSYQRRGETQYF
J: TRBJ1-1; V: TRBV28; D: TRBD1; size: .; DNA: TGTGCCAGCAGTTTAGTGACAGGGAGGATGAACACTGAAGCTTTCTTT; CDR3: CASSLVTGRMNTEAFF